What follows are 15 T cell receptor beta chains derived from one specimen sequenced in a study of blood T cell repertoires in COVID-19 (dated by TCRdb to the early 2020s). Libraries were made using the immunoSEQ multiplex PCR assay. This is the immuneACCESS table as TCRdb keeps it, with only in-frame sequences that have V and J called. A part of the clones is gone; compared with another copy, unresolved V genes explain less than half, and the rest is unexplained. The sample table lists approximately 200,000 clones, approximately 86% of them with a count of one. The ten most abundant clones make up approximately 1% of the sample. Material: peripheral blood. These receptors all stem from a man aged 25 to 40 with acute or convalescent COVID-19.

V gene TRBV5-1 combines with J gene TRBJ1-6, with 9 bases that match TRBD1. With 4 bases clipped from V and 8 bases from J, the junction kept 7 bases outside the gene matches. Germline V lookup: CDR1 SGHRS, CDR2 YFSETQ. The CDR3 spans 15 residues. The CDR3 here is CASSRTGALDSPLHF. The CDR3 nucleotides are TGCGCCAGCAGCCGGACAGGGGCCCTTGATTCACCCCTCCACTTT.

The chain uses TRBV19 and TRBJ2-3, with TRBD2 as a possible D gene (5 bases). V lost 1 base and J lost 2, with 13 bases in between. This CDR3 has 16 residues. Looked up from germline, CDR1 is LNHDA and CDR2 is SQIVND (reference sequence). CDR3 amino acids: CASSIALAPLTDTQYF. In DNA, the CDR3 is TGTGCCAGTAGTATAGCTCTAGCCCCCCTCACAGATACGCAGTATTTT.

This clone is medium-sized within its sample. CDR3 in amino acids: CASSLVPEHPNYGYTF. The CDR3 nucleotides read TGTGCCAGCAGCTTAGTCCCTGAGCACCCTAACTATGGCTACACCTTC. The chain is built from TRBV7-9 and TRBJ1-2; no definite D call. V shed 1 base and J shed 0 bases, with 12 bases lying between them. The V gene's germline CDR1 is SEHNR and CDR2 FQNEAQ (reference sequence). The CDR3 is 16 residues long.

The rearrangement links TRBV7-9 to TRBJ1-6; 9 bases agree with TRBD1. V shed 4 bases, J shed 7 bases, and the junction held 2 bases outside the gene matches. This CDR3 region has 14 residues. Germline V gene sequence: CDR1 SEHNR, CDR2 FQNEAQ (reference sequence). CDR3 DNA sequence: TGTGCCAGCAGCTCGACAGGGGGGAATTCACCCCTCCACTTT. Its translation is CASSSTGGNSPLHF.

The V call is TRBV19, the J call TRBJ1-5, with 10 bases matching TRBD1. This CDR3 has 15 residues. Per germline, CDR1 LNHDA and CDR2 SQIVND (reference sequence). Trimming removed 6 bases from V and 4 bases from J; junction bases left unmatched: 6. This CDR3 reads CASSPDRGLNQPQHF. The CDR3 DNA follows: TGTGCCAGTAGCCCTGACAGGGGGCTTAATCAGCCCCAGCATTTT.

This clone was seen a handful of times. The gene calls are TRBV10-3 and TRBJ1-2; maybe TRBD1 (6 bases). In germline, CDR1 is ENHRY, CDR2 SYGVKD. V was cut by 3 bases and J by 6 bases, with 14 bases left in between. The CDR3 is 14 residues long. In nucleotides, the CDR3 is TGTGCCATCAGTGAAATTAACAGGGTGGATGGCTACACCTTC. This gives the protein CAISEINRVDGYTF.

For the CDR3, the DNA is TGTGCCACCAGTGATTTGCACGGGGGAGGCTACACCTTC. Encoded protein: CATSDLHGGGYTF. The chain uses TRBV24-1 and TRBJ1-2, with D tentatively TRBD1 (5 bases). Germline V gives CDR1 KGHDR, CDR2 SFDVKD. The length of the CDR3 is 13 residues. V was cut by 0 bases and J by 8 bases, with 9 bases left in between.

This chain links TRBV7-9 with TRBJ1-2, with unresolved D. This CDR3 spans 13 amino acids. V shed 3 bases and J shed 8 bases, with 13 bases lying between them. Germline CDR1 and CDR2: SEHNR and FQNEAQ (reference sequence). CDR3 sequence reads: CASSFQDFDGYTF. CDR3 nucleotide sequence: TGTGCCAGCAGCTTCCAGGATTTCGACGGCTACACCTTC.

The J gene is TRBJ1-5, the V gene TRBV24-1; D is undetermined. V was clipped by 6 bases and J by 1 base, with 12 bases between them. The CDR3 totals 15 residues. CDR1 KGHDR and CDR2 SFDVKD come from the germline V gene. CDR3 bases: TGTGCCACCAGTTCGGCAGGAAGGAGCAATCAGCCCCAGCATTTT. This encodes CATSSAGRSNQPQHF.

On this clone: Other nucleotide sequences from this sample produce the same CDR3. This chain joins TRBV28 and TRBJ2-7; TRBD1 matches 9 bases. This CDR3 is 14 amino acids long. V lost 2 bases, J lost 6 bases, and 5 bases stayed unmatched. CDR1 and CDR2 from the germline V gene are MDHEN and SYDVKM. CDR3 coding DNA: TGTGCCAGCAGTTTAAGGGGACAGGGTCGCGAGCAGTACTTC. This codes for CASSLRGQGREQYF.

J is TRBJ2-7 and V is TRBV4-1, with 7 bases matching TRBD1. From germline, CDR1 is MGHRA and CDR2 YSYEKL. This CDR3 has 14 residues. J lost 3 bases, V lost 1 base, and 3 bases had no gene match. CDR3 sequence reads: CASSQVGQNYEQYF. The CDR3 DNA follows: TGCGCCAGCAGCCAAGTGGGACAGAACTACGAGCAGTACTTC.

The CDR3 region is CAWSVGGTSVPRAQYF. CDR3 coding DNA: TGTGCCTGGAGTGTTGGTGGGACTAGCGTACCACGGGCGCAGTATTTT. The V call is TRBV30, the J call TRBJ2-3; 10 bases line up with TRBD2. Germline CDR1 and CDR2: GTSNPN and SVGIG (reference sequence). V shed 0 bases and J 10 bases; nucleotides not matched to a gene: 13. The CDR3 is 16 amino acids. Variable domain in full (rest from reference TRBV30 and TRBJ2-3): SQTIHQWPATLVQPVGSPLSLECTVEGTSNPNLYWYRQAAGRGLQLLFYSVGIGQISSEVPQNLSASRPQDRQFILSSKKLLLSDSGFYLCAWSVGGTSVPRAQYFGPGTRLTVL.

This sequence joins TRBV6-4 and TRBJ2-3; 11 bases match TRBD2. The CDR3 contains 15 residues. In germline, CDR1 is MRHNA, CDR2 SNTAGT. V was pared by 5 bases and J by 4 bases, with 5 bases of the junction left unmatched. CDR3 sequence (DNA): TGTGCCAGCAGTCCTTCTAGCGGGGGGTCAGATACGCAGTATTTT. Protein: CASSPSSGGSDTQYF.

The genes are TRBV19 and TRBJ2-7, with 12 nucleotides matching TRBD1. Germline CDR1 is LNHDA and CDR2 is SQIVND (reference sequence). Trimming at V came to 6 bases and at J to 5 bases, leaving 8 bases not matched to a gene. The CDR3 contains 15 residues. The CDR3 protein is CASRAGTGGAHEQYF. For the CDR3, the DNA is TGTGCCAGTAGAGCCGGGACAGGGGGCGCTCACGAGCAGTACTTC.

The genes are TRBV18 and TRBJ2-3, with D unclear. The V and J ends lost 0 bases and 3 bases respectively, with 10 bases between them. The germline CDR1 and CDR2 sequences are KGHSH and LQKENI. This CDR3 has 15 residues. The CDR3 DNA follows: TGTGCCAGCTCACCACCTGGAGCCTGGACAGATACGCAGTATTTT. It codes for CASSPPGAWTDTQYF.